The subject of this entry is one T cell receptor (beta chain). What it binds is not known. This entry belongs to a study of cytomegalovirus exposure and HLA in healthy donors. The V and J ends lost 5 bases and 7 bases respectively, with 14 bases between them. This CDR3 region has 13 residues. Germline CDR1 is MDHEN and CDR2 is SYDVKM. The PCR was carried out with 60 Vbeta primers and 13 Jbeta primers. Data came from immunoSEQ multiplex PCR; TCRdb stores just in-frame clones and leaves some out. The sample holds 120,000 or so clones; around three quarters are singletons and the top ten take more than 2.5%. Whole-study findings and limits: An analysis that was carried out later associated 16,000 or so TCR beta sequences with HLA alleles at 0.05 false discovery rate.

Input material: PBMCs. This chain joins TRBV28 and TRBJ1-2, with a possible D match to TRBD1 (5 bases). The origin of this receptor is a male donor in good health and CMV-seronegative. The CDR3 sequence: CASSRGSLGGYTF. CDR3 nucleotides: TGTGCCAGCAGTCGGGGGTCTTTGGGTGGCTACACCTTC.